The 11 T cell receptor beta chains presented below share a single source sample, sequenced in a study of Graves' ophthalmopathy and Graves' hyperthyroidism. TCR beta CDR3 regions were amplified from RNA transcripts. HTBI primers primed a first-round RT-PCR, and a second-round multiplex PCR followed. TCRdb reprocessed the multiplex PCR reads via MiXCR and lists one record per CDR3 protein. Of 300,000 to 400,000 distinct CDR3 sequences in the sample, roughly 16% are singletons; the top ten hold around 12%. Sequenced input: peripheral blood. The receptors derive from an adult man with Graves' ophthalmopathy.

The table lists this clonotype with many counts. This chain uses TRBV24-1 with TRBJ2-7, with D possibly being TRBD1 (5 bases). CDR3 length equals 13 residues. Deletions cut 4 bases from V and 3 bases from J, with 9 bases between. Per the germline V gene, CDR1 is KGHDR and CDR2 is SFDVKD. CDR3 DNA: TGTGCCACCAGTGACCCAGGGTTCTACGAGCAGTACTTC. It translates to CATSDPGFYEQYF.

This clonotype was detected only a few times. This chain links TRBV4-1 with TRBJ2-5, with 10 bases lining up with TRBD2. The V gene end was trimmed by 2 bases and the J gene end by 2 bases; junction bases not matched to a gene: 17. This CDR3 has 20 residues. Germline V gene sequence: CDR1 MGHRA, CDR2 YSYEKL. The CDR3 region is CASSQLFLNLRAGGQETQYF. CDR3 DNA: TGCGCCAGCAGCCAACTTTTTCTCAACCTCCGAGCGGGGGGGCAAGAGACCCAGTACTTC.

This clonotype was recorded at least ten times. The gene calls are TRBV28 and TRBJ2-7; TRBD1 agrees at 9 bases. Germline-derived CDR1 and CDR2 are MDHEN and SYDVKM. The CDR3 length is 15 residues. The V segment lost 8 bases and the J segment 5 bases; nucleotides outside the gene matches: 13. CDR3 bases: TGTGCCAGCTACGGGCTGGGGACAGGGCGTAACGAGCAGTACTTC. This gives the protein CASYGLGTGRNEQYF.

Ten or more counts support this clonotype. The chain recombines TRBV18 with TRBJ1-1; the match to TRBD1 covers 8 bases. J lost 3 bases, V lost 6 bases, and 12 bases had no gene match. The CDR3 loop spans 16 amino acids. Germline V gene lookup returns CDR1 KGHSH and CDR2 LQKENI. DNA for the CDR3: TGTGCCAGCTCTCGGGTTAAGACAGGGGTGGACACTGAAGCTTTCTTT. It encodes CASSRVKTGVDTEAFF. Together with reference TRBV18 and TRBJ1-1, the CDR3 gives the full variable domain: NAGVMQNPRHLVRRRGQEARLRCSPMKGHSHVYWYRQLPEEGLKFMVYLQKENIIDESGMPKERFSAEFPKEGPSILRIQQVVRGDSAAYFCASSRVKTGVDTEAFFGQGTRLTVV.

There are many counts of this clonotype. The chain couples TRBV7-9 to TRBJ1-6, with D perhaps matching TRBD1 (6 bases). The germline CDR1 and CDR2 sequences are SEHNR and FQNEAQ (reference sequence). This CDR3 contains 16 residues. Trimming left V 4 bases short and J 8 bases short, with 18 bases between. The CDR3 reads CASSSRGTVDHSPLHF. The CDR3 DNA reads as TGTGCCAGCAGCTCCAGGGGTACGGTAGATCATTCACCCCTCCACTTT.

This clonotype was recorded only once. V gene TRBV11-1 combines with J gene TRBJ2-6; TRBD1 might be the D (6 bases). In germline, CDR1 is SGHAT, CDR2 FQDESV (reference sequence). The ends were cut back, 2 bases at V and 2 bases at J, with 19 bases in the middle. The CDR3 totals 19 residues. The CDR3 loop is CASSLSWDIRSPGANVLTF. CDR3 in DNA: TGTGCCAGCAGCTTAAGTTGGGACATTAGATCTCCTGGGGCCAACGTCCTGACTTTC.

At least ten counts were recorded for this clonotype. The chain is built from TRBV29-1 and TRBJ2-5; D remains unclear. Per germline, CDR1 SQVTM and CDR2 ANQGSEA. This CDR3 is built from 13 residues. Trimming removed 0 bases at V and 5 bases at J, with 10 bases between. DNA for the CDR3: TGCAGCGTTGAAGATCGGGTTCTGGAGACCCAGTACTTC. It is translated as CSVEDRVLETQYF.

This clonotype occurred many times. V and J are TRBV24-1 and TRBJ2-7; 9 positions match TRBD1. This CDR3 spans 14 amino acids. V trimming: 5 bases; J trimming: 2 bases; junction bases outside the gene matches: 3. The V gene's germline CDR1 is KGHDR and CDR2 SFDVKD. The CDR3 sequence is CATSGGTGTYEQYF. The CDR3 DNA sequence: TGTGCCACCAGTGGCGGGACAGGGACCTACGAGCAGTACTTC.

The V gene is TRBV4-3, the J gene TRBJ2-2, with D perhaps matching TRBD2 (5 bases). Trimming stripped 4 bases from V and 8 bases from J, with 11 bases between. This CDR3 has 13 residues. The germline V gene encodes CDR1 LGHNA and CDR2 YSLEER. DNA for the CDR3: TGCGCCAGCAGCCGCCCGGAGGCAGGGGAGCTGTTTTTT. This gives the protein CASSRPEAGELFF.

The chain is built from TRBV28 and TRBJ2-2; no clear D gene. The ends were cut back, 5 bases at V and 4 bases at J, with 17 bases in the middle. The CDR3 contains 16 residues. Germline values: CDR1 MDHEN, CDR2 SYDVKM. Here the CDR3 reads CASSTRTARGTGELFF. DNA for the CDR3: TGTGCCAGCAGTACACGGACGGCCCGAGGCACCGGGGAGCTGTTTTTT. Using reference TRBV28 and TRBJ2-2 for the parts outside the CDR3, the full variable domain is DVKVTQSSRYLVKRTGEKVFLECVQDMDHENMFWYRQDPGLGLRLIYFSYDVKMKEKGDIPEGYSVSREKKERFSLILESASTNQTSMYLCASSTRTARGTGELFFGEGSRLTVL.

The sample holds many counts of this clonotype. The J gene is TRBJ2-2, the V gene TRBV19, with D unresolved. In germline, CDR1 is LNHDA, CDR2 SQIVND (reference sequence). V shed 6 bases and J shed 0 bases, with 5 bases lying between them. CDR3 length: 13 amino acids. CDR3 in amino acids: CASRLPNTGELFF. The CDR3 DNA follows: TGTGCCAGTAGACTACCGAACACCGGGGAGCTGTTTTTT.